There are a few counts of the clone carrying this T cell receptor (beta chain). Antigen: not known. Preparation methods for the bulk TCR libraries were those previously described, with listed TCR primers. TCRdb analysed the PCR reads with MiXCR anew, one entry per CDR3 protein. The data hold some 590,000 distinct CDR3 sequences, with 25% observed a single time. The data originate from a study of molecular identifiers for immune sequencing clone quantification. As for the study in general: Within a replicate experiment, RNA obtained from either approximately 20,000 or 98,000 naive CD8 cells was divided into five aliquots, and four of those aliquots were then sequenced. General study findings and limits: Whereas naive cells kept under 1% of molecules in clones above 20 RNA copies, such clones held over 97% in effectors.

A CD8+CD4-CCR7+CD45RA+ gate was used to sort naive CD8 T cells. V was shortened by 2 bases and J by 5 bases, with 17 bases between the two germline ends. The CDR3 sequence is 16 residues long. The source material was naive CD8+ T cells from blood, with Jurkat cell RNA spiked in. The subset here: FACS-sorted CD8+CD4-CCR7+CD45RA+ naive T cells. This TCR came from a human donor in good health. Some libraries in this study had Jurkat cell RNA spiked in. The chain combines TRBV12-3 or TRBV12-4 with TRBJ2-3; the D is unclear. CDR3 sequence reads: CASSLRVSDPGDTQYF. CDR3 bases: TGTGCCAGCAGTTTAAGGGTCTCGGATCCGGGAGATACGCAGTATTTT.